A single sample gave rise to the 9 T cell receptor beta chains below, sequenced in a study of T-cell reconstitution after alpha-beta-depleted transplantation in children. It was with unique molecular identifiers that the TCRbeta library was prepared. TCRdb called the PCR reads again in MiXCR, with one record for every CDR3 protein. The sample includes about 74,000 distinct CDR3 sequences, roughly 13% seen only once; the top ten take 25% to 35%. The input for sequencing was PBMCs, mostly from graft donor cells, taken 180 days after TCRalphabeta/CD19-depleted stem cell transplant. The origin of the receptors is a male patient between 2 and 10 years old who had a stem cell transplant for acute lymphoblastic leukemia, so the T cells may come from the graft donor.

This clonotype rates as medium-sized. The chain recombines TRBV20-1 with TRBJ1-5; TRBD1 aligns across 10 bases. The CDR3 extends over 15 amino acids. From germline, CDR1 is DFQATT and CDR2 SNEGSKA (reference sequence). V shed 4 bases and J 3 bases; nucleotides not matched to a gene: 6. The CDR3: CSAMFGTGVNQPQHF. DNA of the CDR3: TGCAGTGCTATGTTCGGGACAGGGGTCAATCAGCCCCAGCATTTT.

The chain couples TRBV4-3 to TRBJ2-7; TRBD1 or TRBD2 may be the D gene (6 bases each). This CDR3 contains 15 residues. V shed 4 bases and J shed 5 bases, with 18 bases lying between them. The germline V gene has CDR1 LGHNA and CDR2 YSLEER. CDR3 DNA: TGCGCCAGCAGCCCCCGAGACGGGGGCATAAACGAGCAGTACTTC. Translation: CASSPRDGGINEQYF.

The chain has TRBV10-3 and TRBJ2-6; tentatively, D is TRBD1 (5 bases). The V end was cut by 5 bases, the J end by 0 bases, with 29 bases between. Germline values: CDR1 ENHRY, CDR2 SYGVKD. This CDR3 comprises 22 residues. The CDR3 region has the DNA TGTGCCATCAGTCCCCACCCGATCATTAACAGGTCCTCTAACTCTGGGGCCAACGTCCTGACTTTC. Translated, it gives CAISPHPIINRSSNSGANVLTF.

This clonotype was recorded only once. The chain uses TRBV4-3 and TRBJ1-1, with 7 bases lining up with TRBD1. V shed 9 bases and J 1 base; nucleotides not matched to a gene: 8. The CDR3 is 14 amino acids. Germline V lookup: CDR1 LGHNA, CDR2 YSLEER. CDR3 amino acids: CASNRGVGNTEAFF. The CDR3 DNA reads as TGCGCCAGTAACAGGGGCGTTGGGAACACTGAAGCTTTCTTT.

The V gene is TRBV6-1, the J gene TRBJ2-2, with 9 nucleotides matching TRBD1. The CDR3 is made up of 15 amino acids. The V and J ends lost 7 bases and 1 base, in that order; junction bases with no gene match: 4. CDR1 is MNHNS and CDR2 is SASEGT in the germline V gene. CDR3 residues: CASTLGQGNTGELFF. CDR3 DNA sequence: TGTGCCAGCACCTTGGGACAGGGGAACACCGGGGAGCTGTTTTTT.

This clonotype was detected only a few times. The V and J genes are TRBV7-2 and TRBJ2-1; 8 bases line up with TRBD1. Unmatched junction bases numbered 5, after V lost 0 bases and J lost 4 bases. The germline V gene has CDR1 SGHTA and CDR2 FQGNSA. The CDR3 runs to 16 residues. The CDR3, as DNA: TGTGCCAGCAGCTTAGCAGGGGGGACAGGTTACAATGAGCAGTTCTTC. It codes for CASSLAGGTGYNEQFF.

This clonotype was recorded many times. The chain uses TRBV18 and TRBJ2-2; 10 nucleotides line up with TRBD2. This CDR3 spans 16 amino acids. Germline assignment: CDR1 KGHSH and CDR2 LQKENI. V lost 5 bases to trimming and J lost 4 bases; unmatched junction nucleotides: 7. CDR3 residues: CASSTLAGVLTGELFF. DNA of the CDR3: TGTGCCAGCTCAACCCTAGCGGGGGTTCTCACCGGGGAGCTGTTTTTT.

This chain uses TRBV5-1 with TRBJ1-5, with D possibly TRBD1 on 5 matching bases. Germline V gives CDR1 SGHRS, CDR2 YFSETQ. V lost 4 bases and J 5 bases, leaving 13 bases between the germline ends. This CDR3 is built from 14 residues. The DNA of the CDR3 is TGCGCCAGCAGCCCGACGGGGGGTTATCAGCCCCAGCATTTT. It is translated as CASSPTGGYQPQHF.

This clonotype was detected many times. The chain couples TRBV6-5 to TRBJ2-7; maybe TRBD2 (6 bases). Germline V gene sequence: CDR1 MNHEY, CDR2 SVGAGI. This CDR3 has 12 amino acids. The V gene lost 2 bases and the J gene lost 7 bases, with 9 bases spanning the gap. The CDR3 DNA sequence: TGTGCCAGCAGTTACGGGGAGGAGGAGCAGTACTTC. This encodes CASSYGEEEQYF.